The 22 T cell receptor beta chains reported below all come from one sample, sequenced in a study of cytomegalovirus exposure and HLA in healthy donors. It was with 60 Vbeta and 13 Jbeta primers that the PCR ran. The assay was immunoSEQ multiplex PCR, and TCRdb's table has in-frame clones only and misses some. Of 160,000 or so clones listed, 65% to 90% are singletons. Sequenced input: PBMCs. The receptors derive from a man aged 50-59 years in good health and CMV-seropositive.

CDR3 sequence: CASSTGGSRGYTF. The CDR3 DNA is TGTGCCAGCAGCACGGGAGGAAGTAGGGGCTACACCTTC. This sequence joins TRBV28 and TRBJ1-2; D is undetermined. Germline loops: CDR1 MDHEN, CDR2 SYDVKM. CDR3 length: 13 amino acids. The V end lost 6 bases, the J end lost 8 bases, and 16 bases lay between the germline ends.

J is TRBJ1-1 and V is TRBV7-8; the D gene is possibly TRBD1 (6 bases). The germline CDR1 and CDR2 sequences are SGHVS and FQNEAQ. The CDR3 is made up of 15 amino acids. The V and J ends lost 4 bases and 4 bases respectively, with 16 bases between them. This chain's CDR3 is CASSSQTGRATEAFF. In nucleotides, the CDR3 is TGTGCCAGCAGCTCCCAAACAGGGAGGGCCACTGAAGCTTTCTTT.

The J gene is TRBJ2-5, the V gene TRBV9; TRBD1 matches at 9 bases. J gave up 5 bases and V 3 bases, and 20 bases lay outside the gene matches. Germline V gene lookup returns CDR1 SGDLS and CDR2 YYNGEE. There are 19 residues in the CDR3. CDR3 sequence: CASSEGTVAGTGFWETQYF. In DNA, the CDR3 is TGTGCCAGCAGCGAGGGGACTGTTGCCGGGACAGGGTTTTGGGAGACCCAGTACTTC.

This clone has only a few counts. The chain uses TRBV5-4 and TRBJ2-1; 7 positions match TRBD2. Germline V gene sequence: CDR1 SGHNT, CDR2 YYREEE (reference sequence). The CDR3 is 16 amino acids. V trimming: 1 base; J trimming: 7 bases; junction bases outside the gene matches: 11. The CDR3 DNA follows: TGTGCCAGCAGCTTGACCTTATCTGGAGCGGGGAATGAGCAGTTCTTC. As protein: CASSLTLSGAGNEQFF.

This chain uses TRBV6-5 with TRBJ2-7; D unclear. CDR3 length equals 12 residues. Germline-derived CDR1 and CDR2 are MNHEY and SVGAGI. V was trimmed by 4 bases and J by 0 bases, leaving 4 bases between them. The CDR3 reads CASSSSSYEQYF. The CDR3 DNA reads TGTGCCAGCAGTTCGAGCTCCTACGAGCAGTACTTC.

This rearrangement joins TRBV5-1 to TRBJ2-5; D uncertain. This CDR3 has 12 residues. CDR1 SGHRS and CDR2 YFSETQ come from the germline V gene. Trimming left V 4 bases short and J 5 bases short, with 9 bases between. Here the CDR3 reads CASSPAGETQYF. In nucleotides, the CDR3 is TGCGCCAGCAGCCCCGCAGGCGAGACCCAGTACTTC.

The chain links TRBV29-1 to TRBJ2-5; D remains unclear. The end of the DNA aligns better with TRBJ2-7, so the J call may be wrong. CDR3 length: 13 amino acids. Germline lookup yields CDR1 SQVTM and CDR2 ANQGSEA. Here the CDR3 DNA reads TGCAGCGTTGTGGCGGTTCCGGCCTACGAGCAGTACTTC. It translates to CSVVAVPAYEQYF.

The V gene is TRBV11-3, the J gene TRBJ2-2, with 8 bases aligning to TRBD2. J was trimmed by 6 bases and V by 5 bases; bases with no gene match: 11. Germline V gene data show CDR1 as SGHNT and CDR2 as YENEEA. The CDR3 loop spans 16 amino acids. The DNA of the CDR3 is TGTGCCAGCAGCCTCCACGGGGGGGCTTGGGCCGGGGAGCTGTTTTTT. It specifies CASSLHGGAWAGELFF.

The V call is TRBV5-1, the J call TRBJ2-2; 10 bases map to TRBD2. This CDR3 comprises 14 residues. CDR1 and CDR2 (germline): SGHRS, YFSETQ. V dropped 7 bases and J dropped 2; count of bases not matched to a gene: 2. In nucleotides, the CDR3 is TGCGCCAGCGAGCGGGAGGGTAACACCGGGGAGCTGTTTTTT. Amino acid sequence: CASEREGNTGELFF.

This chain joins TRBV7-2 and TRBJ1-1, with unresolved D. Germline lookup yields CDR1 SGHTA and CDR2 FQGNSA. There are 13 residues in the CDR3. V was clipped by 3 bases and J by 7 bases, with 12 bases between them. This CDR3 is CASSFINVGEAFF. The CDR3 bases are TGTGCCAGCAGCTTCATCAATGTCGGTGAAGCTTTCTTT.

This chain uses TRBV2 with TRBJ2-2; D is possibly TRBD2 (6 bases). In germline, CDR1 is SNHLY, CDR2 FYNNEI. CDR3 length equals 14 residues. Trimming shortened V by 6 bases and J by 4 bases, and 12 bases separated the two germline ends. The CDR3 nucleotides read TGTGCCAGCAGAGCCATCGGGAGCACCGGGGAGCTGTTTTTT. Protein sequence: CASRAIGSTGELFF.

The chain couples TRBV6-5 to TRBJ1-5; D is perhaps TRBD1 (6 bases). Looked up from germline, CDR1 is MNHEY and CDR2 is SVGAGI. The CDR3 consists of 14 residues. Trimming pared 5 bases from V and 2 bases from J, leaving 10 bases between. CDR3 coding DNA: TGTGCCAGCAGTACGAGACAGGGCAATCAGCCCCAGCATTTT. Translated: CASSTRQGNQPQHF.

The rearrangement uses TRBV7-8 and TRBJ2-5, with D perhaps TRBD1 (6 bases). The end of the DNA aligns better with TRBJ2-7, so the J call may be wrong. This CDR3 contains 16 residues. CDR1 and CDR2 from the germline V gene are SGHVS and FQNEAQ. The CDR3 sequence is CASSPGGVGGSYEQYF. CDR3 DNA: TGTGCCAGCAGCCCTGGGGGCGTAGGGGGATCCTACGAGCAGTACTTC.

The gene calls are TRBV2 and TRBJ2-7, with 7 bases identical to TRBD1. CDR1 SNHLY and CDR2 FYNNEI come from the germline V gene. The junction had 9 bases not matched to a gene; V was cut back by 3 bases and J by 1 base. This CDR3 spans 16 amino acids. The CDR3, as DNA: TGTGCCAGCAGTGATTTGAGGGGGCTGAGTTCCTACGAGCAGTACTTC. As protein: CASSDLRGLSSYEQYF.

This sequence joins TRBV27 and TRBJ1-2, with D perhaps matching TRBD1 (5 bases). This CDR3 spans 16 amino acids. The V and J ends lost 0 bases and 4 bases respectively, with 15 bases between them. CDR1 is MNHEY, CDR2 SMNVEV, per germline (reference sequence). The CDR3 DNA reads as TGTGCCAGCAGTTTATCAGTTCAGGGCAGGACCTATGGCTACACCTTC. Its translation is CASSLSVQGRTYGYTF.

This clone turned up a few times. The V and J genes are TRBV6-5 and TRBJ1-2; 7 bases agree with TRBD1. V shed 6 bases and J 3 bases; nucleotides not matched to a gene: 4. The CDR3 contains 13 residues. Germline values: CDR1 MNHEY, CDR2 SVGAGI. The CDR3 bases are TGTGCCAGCAGCCAACAGGGGTACTATGGCTACACCTTC. As protein: CASSQQGYYGYTF.

This chain joins TRBV7-9 and TRBJ1-5; TRBD1 might be the D (5 bases). The CDR3 totals 15 residues. Trimming stripped 5 bases from V and 2 bases from J, with 13 bases between. From germline, CDR1 is SEHNR and CDR2 FQNEAQ (reference sequence). CDR3 in DNA: TGTGCCAGCAGCCGGGGAGGGGATGGCAATCAGCCCCAGCATTTT. Its protein is CASSRGGDGNQPQHF.

This clone appeared once. V usage is TRBV30 and J usage is TRBJ2-6; no firm D call. Germline V gives CDR1 GTSNPN, CDR2 SVGIG (reference sequence). V was shortened by 1 base and J by 0 bases, with 7 bases between the two germline ends. CDR3 length equals 15 residues. The CDR3 nucleotides are TGTGCCTGGAGTGAACAGATCTCTGGGGCCAACGTCCTGACTTTC. Its translation is CAWSEQISGANVLTF.

The chain uses TRBV5-4 and TRBJ2-3, with 8 positions matching TRBD2. Germline V gene lookup returns CDR1 SGHNT and CDR2 YYREEE (reference sequence). The CDR3 runs to 15 residues. With V trimmed by 3 bases and J by 2 bases, 5 bases remained unmatched. Here the CDR3 reads CASSSAGGSTDTQYF. The DNA for the CDR3 is TGTGCCAGCAGCTCGGCGGGGGGTTCCACAGATACGCAGTATTTT.

This clone came up once. This CDR3 is CAISTSGGGETQYF. The CDR3 coding sequence is TGTGCCATCAGTACTAGCGGGGGCGGAGAGACCCAGTACTTC. The gene calls are TRBV10-3 and TRBJ2-5, with 11 positions matching TRBD2. The CDR3 totals 14 residues. Germline V lookup: CDR1 ENHRY, CDR2 SYGVKD. Trimming at V came to 5 bases and at J to 4 bases, leaving 3 bases not matched to a gene.

The rearrangement uses TRBV18 and TRBJ2-7; 9 bases match TRBD2. V lost 3 bases and J lost 5; bases outside the gene matches: 8. Germline assignment: CDR1 KGHSH and CDR2 LQKENI. This CDR3 is 15 amino acids long. The CDR3 region has the DNA TGTGCCAGCTCACCCGCCGGGACTAGCACGAACGAGCAGTACTTC. The encoded protein is CASSPAGTSTNEQYF.

This clone was seen a few times. CDR3: CASSPGTGALEQYF. DNA of the CDR3: TGCGCCAGCAGCCCCGGGACAGGCGCCCTCGAGCAGTACTTC. The gene calls are TRBV5-1 and TRBJ2-7; 8 bases align to TRBD1. The CDR3 spans 14 residues. CDR1 is SGHRS, CDR2 YFSETQ, per germline. V lost 4 bases to trimming and J lost 6 bases; unmatched junction nucleotides: 9.